This TCR beta chain was found in a study of PD-L1 blockade in urothelial cancer. Study-wide background: Between 0 and 3 prior chemotherapy regimens had been given to patients. It was at 3 weeks (second dose) and 6 weeks after treatment start that blood was analyzed. Study-level points and caveats: When pretreatment blood TCR clonality was below the median, it predicted better survival.

Time point here: pretreatment peripheral blood. Diagnoses among patients were locally advanced or metastatic urothelial carcinoma. Some clones are missing from TCRdb's copy, which holds only in-frame ones; the method was immunoSEQ multiplex PCR. Among under 95,000 clones listed, roughly 84% were seen once. Trimming shortened V by 4 bases and J by 6 bases, and 19 bases separated the two germline ends. The germline V gene has CDR1 SGHRS and CDR2 YFSETQ. The CDR3 runs 15 residues. Only one count was recorded for this clone. Its cognate antigen is unknown. The starting material was PBMCs, obtained around atezolizumab (anti-PD-L1) treatment. V is TRBV5-1 and J is TRBJ1-1; D ambiguous. The clonotype was recovered from a man in his 60s with urothelial cancer. The CDR3 nucleotides are TGCGCCAGCAGCACAAACCAGGTGGCCGGGGCTGAAGCTTTCTTT. Translating gives CASSTNQVAGAEAFF.